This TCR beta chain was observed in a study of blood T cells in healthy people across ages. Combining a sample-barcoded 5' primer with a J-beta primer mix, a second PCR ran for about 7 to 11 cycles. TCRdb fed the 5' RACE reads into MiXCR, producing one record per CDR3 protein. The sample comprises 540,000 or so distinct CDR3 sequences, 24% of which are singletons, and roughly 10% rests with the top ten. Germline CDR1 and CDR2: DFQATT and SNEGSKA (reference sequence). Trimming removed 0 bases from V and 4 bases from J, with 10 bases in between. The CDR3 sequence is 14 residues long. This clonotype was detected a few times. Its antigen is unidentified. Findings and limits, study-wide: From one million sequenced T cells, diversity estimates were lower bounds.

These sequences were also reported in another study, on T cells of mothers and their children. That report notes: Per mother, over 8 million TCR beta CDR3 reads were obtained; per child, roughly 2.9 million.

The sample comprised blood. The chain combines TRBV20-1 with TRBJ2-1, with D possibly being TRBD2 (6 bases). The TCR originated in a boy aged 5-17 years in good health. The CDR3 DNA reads TGCAGTGCTAGAGATGCGGGGAAATACAATGAGCAGTTCTTC. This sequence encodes CSARDAGKYNEQFF.